This T cell receptor (beta chain) emerged from a study of shared clonotypes between healthy human individuals. Study-wide findings and caveats: Only blood underwent sampling, and tissue repertoires likely differ.

The method was immunoSEQ multiplex PCR; TCRdb's version includes in-frame clones alone and lacks a portion of them. The profile covers some 2,000,000 clones, with 90% to 96% appearing a single time and around 0.13% taken by the ten largest. The CDR3 is 15 residues long. J was trimmed by 4 bases and V by 4 bases; bases with no gene match: 6. Germline V gives CDR1 ENHRY, CDR2 SYGVKD. A remark on this clone: Its antigen is currently unknown.

Each donor was a Caucasian adult residing in Nashville, Tennessee. The sample taken for sequencing was naive CD4+ T cells sorted from blood. Subset defined: CD45RA+ positively selected. The chain uses TRBV10-3 and TRBJ2-7; 11 bases agree with TRBD2. The sequence came from a man between 18 and 35 years old in good health. CDR3 region: CAISGLAGGVYEQYF. CDR3 in DNA: TGTGCCATCAGTGGGCTAGCGGGAGGCGTGTACGAGCAGTACTTC.